The 17 T cell receptor beta chains presented below share a single source sample, sequenced in a study of vaccination and CD4 T cells after COVID-19. Indicated treatment: approximately nine-day PBMC culture with coronavirus spike peptide pools or control peptides (ViraFEST assay). Once obtained from cultured CD4+ T cells, the DNA was sequenced using the Oncomine TCR Beta short-read assay. TCRdb fed the PCR reads into MiXCR, producing one record per CDR3 protein. The data hold about 12,000 distinct CDR3 sequences, with less than 65% observed a single time. These receptors are not linked to any known antigen. Sequenced sample: CD4+ T cells from blood, cultured in vitro. These receptors were obtained from a human donor who had recovered from COVID-19.

The chain recombines TRBV5-4 with TRBJ2-5; 8 nucleotides align to TRBD1. CDR3 length: 14 amino acids. Trimming cost V 3 bases and J 3 bases; bases outside gene matches: 4. Germline V gives CDR1 SGHNT, CDR2 YYREEE (reference sequence). The CDR3 reads CASSSKQGEETQYF. CDR3 bases: TGTGCCAGCAGCTCGAAACAGGGGGAAGAGACCCAGTACTTC.

This clonotype was found a few times. The chain links TRBV2 to TRBJ1-1; weak D call: TRBD1 (5 bases). Germline V gene data show CDR1 as SNHLY and CDR2 as FYNNEI. V was pared by 9 bases and J by 1 base, with 18 bases between. The CDR3 consists of 15 residues. CDR3 sequence reads: CARIRSGFWNTEAFF. The CDR3 bases are TGTGCCAGGATTCGATCAGGGTTCTGGAACACTGAAGCTTTCTTT.

This clonotype came up a few times. The chain has TRBV5-1 and TRBJ2-3; maybe TRBD2 (6 bases). Per germline, CDR1 SGHRS and CDR2 YFSETQ. The CDR3 is made up of 16 amino acids. Trimming took 4 bases from V and 2 from J, leaving 17 bases between them. Here the CDR3 reads CASSPAGGAITDTQYF. The CDR3 nucleotides are TGCGCCAGCAGCCCGGCAGGCGGGGCCATCACAGATACGCAGTATTTT.

In its sample, this clonotype was seen a few times. This rearrangement joins TRBV6-2 or TRBV6-3 to TRBJ1-3; D possibly corresponds to TRBD1 (5 bases). CDR1 is MNHEY, CDR2 SVGEGT, per germline. The CDR3 covers 16 residues. The V and J ends lost 7 bases and 4 bases respectively, with 20 bases between them. CDR3 DNA: TGTGCCAGCACCAGGAGGACCGGGGCCACAGGAAACACCATATATTTT. It specifies CASTRRTGATGNTIYF.

The chain has TRBV11-2 and TRBJ1-2, with 7 bases lining up with TRBD1. CDR3 length: 15 amino acids. The J segment lost 5 bases and the V segment lost 5 bases, leaving 11 bases of the junction unmatched. The germline gives CDR1 SGHAT, CDR2 FQNNGV. CDR3 amino acids: CASSKNRGPPYGYTF. CDR3 bases: TGTGCCAGCAGCAAGAACAGGGGCCCACCTTATGGCTACACCTTC.

To note about this clonotype: The DNA is left out, because the CDR3 cannot be placed on it with certainty; the CDR3 is given as TCRdb lists it. This chain uses TRBV11-2 with TRBJ2-3; the DNA was not compared with TRBD2, the D call given in the table. Per germline, CDR1 SGHAT and CDR2 FQNNGV. The CDR3 totals 22 residues, both ends included. The CDR3: CASSPQRTLQETQYFGPNTQYF.

This chain links TRBV12-3 or TRBV12-4 with TRBJ2-1, with D maybe TRBD1 (5 bases). Deletions cut 5 bases from V and 7 bases from J, with 12 bases between. The CDR3 sequence is 13 residues long. CDR3 in DNA: TGTGCCAGCAGTCGGTTCCAGGGAAATGAGCAGTTCTTC. It is translated as CASSRFQGNEQFF.

V gene TRBV11-2 combines with J gene TRBJ2-7, with TRBD1 matching over 8 bases. The J segment lost 2 bases and the V segment lost 1 base, leaving 1 base of the junction unmatched. Germline loops: CDR1 SGHAT, CDR2 FQNNGV. The CDR3 has 14 residues. CDR3 DNA: TGTGCCAGCAGCTTAGCACAGGGGGCCTACGAGCAGTACTTC. It specifies CASSLAQGAYEQYF.

CDR3 protein: CASSLDRGSVEGYTF. CDR3 nucleotides: TGTGCCAGCAGCTTAGATAGGGGTTCGGTCGAAGGCTACACCTTC. V is TRBV11-2 and J is TRBJ1-2, with D maybe TRBD1 (5 bases). Germline V gives CDR1 SGHAT, CDR2 FQNNGV. The CDR3 spans 15 residues. Trimming pared 0 bases from V and 8 bases from J, leaving 16 bases between.

The rearrangement joins TRBV2 to TRBJ2-5, with TRBD2 matching over 7 bases. The CDR3 runs to 19 residues. J lost 4 bases, V lost 0 bases, and 17 bases had no gene match. Germline CDR1 SNHLY, CDR2 FYNNEI. CDR3 sequence: CASSEAFARTSRDGETQYF. The CDR3 region has the DNA TGTGCCAGCAGTGAAGCCTTCGCTCGGACTAGTCGGGATGGAGAGACCCAGTACTTC.

V gene TRBV10-3 combines with J gene TRBJ2-7; the match to TRBD1 covers 12 bases. V gave up 5 bases and J gave up 6 bases; unmatched junction bases: 11. CDR3 size: 16 residues. The germline gives CDR1 ENHRY, CDR2 SYGVKD. The CDR3 loop is CAISTRDRGQGSEQYF. The CDR3 region has the DNA TGTGCCATCAGTACCCGGGACAGGGGGCAAGGTTCCGAGCAGTACTTC.

V usage is TRBV30 and J usage is TRBJ1-2, with D uncertain. V shed 8 bases and J shed 1 base, with 14 bases lying between them. The CDR3 has 13 amino acids. The germline CDR1 and CDR2 sequences are GTSNPN and SVGIG (reference sequence). In DNA form, the CDR3 reads TGTGCCGGATTGGAGACCAGTAACTATGGCTACACCTTC. It codes for CAGLETSNYGYTF. Supplemented by reference TRBV30 and TRBJ1-2, the full variable domain reads SQTIHQWPATLVQPVGSPLSLECTVEGTSNPNLYWYRQAAGRGLQLLFYSVGIGQISSEVPQNLSASRPQDRQFILSSKKLLLSDSGFYLCAGLETSNYGYTFGSGTRLTVV.

The rearrangement uses TRBV7-6 and TRBJ1-6, with 8 bases identical to TRBD1. Germline CDR1 SGHVS, CDR2 FNYEAQ. The CDR3 extends over 15 amino acids. The V and J ends lost 6 bases and 6 bases, in that order; junction bases with no gene match: 7. The CDR3 DNA sequence: TGTGCCAGCAGGCCCCTAGGACAGGGTAATTCACCCCTCCACTTT. It yields the protein CASRPLGQGNSPLHF. Filled out from reference TRBV7-6 and TRBJ1-6, the complete variable domain reads GAGVSQSPRYKVTKRGQDVALRCDPISGHVSLYWYRQALGQGPEFLTYFNYEAQQDKSGLPNDRFSAERPEGSISTLTIQRTEQRDSAMYRCASRPLGQGNSPLHFGNGTRLTVT.

The V gene is TRBV5-1, the J gene TRBJ2-3; TRBD2 might be the D (6 bases). This CDR3 is 15 amino acids long. Germline V gene data show CDR1 as SGHRS and CDR2 as YFSETQ. V was pared by 2 bases and J by 2 bases, with 12 bases between. CDR3 sequence (DNA): TGCGCCAGCAGCTTACCCGGGGGAACCACAGATACGCAGTATTTT. Protein sequence: CASSLPGGTTDTQYF.

The rearrangement joins TRBV12-3 or TRBV12-4 to TRBJ2-1, with 11 bases matching TRBD2. The CDR3 spans 14 residues. J lost 8 bases, V lost 7 bases, and 7 bases had no gene match. CDR3 sequence: CASTLLAGVDEQFF. The CDR3 nucleotides read TGTGCCAGCACCCTACTAGCGGGGGTGGATGAGCAGTTCTTC.

The gene calls are TRBV18 and TRBJ1-1; a weak D match, TRBD1 (5 bases). In germline, CDR1 is KGHSH, CDR2 LQKENI. The ends were cut back, 2 bases at V and 4 bases at J, with 14 bases in the middle. The CDR3 runs to 15 residues. Written as DNA, the CDR3 is TGTGCCAGCTCACCATCGTTAGTAAGGGGCACTGAAGCTTTCTTT. Translated, it gives CASSPSLVRGTEAFF.

This clonotype was seen more than once but under ten times. The genes are TRBV20-1 and TRBJ2-3; 9 bases are shared with TRBD2. CDR3 length: 19 residues. In germline, CDR1 is DFQATT, CDR2 SNEGSKA (reference sequence). The J segment lost 2 bases and the V segment lost 3 bases, leaving 18 bases of the junction unmatched. The CDR3, as DNA: TGCAGTGCTAGCCCCCTCGTAGCGGCCAGCGGGGGGATCACAGATACGCAGTATTTT. This encodes CSASPLVAASGGITDTQYF.